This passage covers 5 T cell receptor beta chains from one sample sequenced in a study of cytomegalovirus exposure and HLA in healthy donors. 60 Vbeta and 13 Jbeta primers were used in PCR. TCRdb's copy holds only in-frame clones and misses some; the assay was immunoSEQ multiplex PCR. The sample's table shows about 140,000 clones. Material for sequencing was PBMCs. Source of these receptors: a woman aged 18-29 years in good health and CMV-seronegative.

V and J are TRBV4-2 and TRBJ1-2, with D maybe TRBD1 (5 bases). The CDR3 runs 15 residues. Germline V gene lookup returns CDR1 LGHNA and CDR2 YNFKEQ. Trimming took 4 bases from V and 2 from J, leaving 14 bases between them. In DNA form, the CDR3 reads TGTGCCAGCAGCCTAGGGGCAGGGTCCAACTATGGCTACACCTTC. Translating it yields CASSLGAGSNYGYTF.

The CDR3 sequence: CASSLGNLAVYNEQFF. The CDR3 DNA is TGTGCCAGCAGCTTAGGGAATCTAGCGGTTTACAATGAGCAGTTCTTC. This chain joins TRBV7-2 and TRBJ2-1, with 7 bases lining up with TRBD2. Germline V gene lookup returns CDR1 SGHTA and CDR2 FQGNSA. The CDR3 runs 16 residues. Germline trimming cut 1 base from V and 4 bases from J; bases unmatched to any gene: 7. The complete variable domain, with remaining parts taken from reference TRBV7-2 and TRBJ2-1, reads GAGVSQSPSNKVTEKGKDVELRCDPISGHTALYWYRQSLGQGLEFLIYFQGNSAPDKSGLPSDRFSAERTGGSVSTLTIQRTQQEDSAVYLCASSLGNLAVYNEQFFGPGTRLTVL.

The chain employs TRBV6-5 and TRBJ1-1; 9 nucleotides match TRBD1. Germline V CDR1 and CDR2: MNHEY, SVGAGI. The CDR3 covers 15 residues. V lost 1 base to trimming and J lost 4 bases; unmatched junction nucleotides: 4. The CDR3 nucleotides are TGTGCCAGCAGTTACTGGACAGGGGAGGGCACTGAAGCTTTCTTT. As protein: CASSYWTGEGTEAFF.

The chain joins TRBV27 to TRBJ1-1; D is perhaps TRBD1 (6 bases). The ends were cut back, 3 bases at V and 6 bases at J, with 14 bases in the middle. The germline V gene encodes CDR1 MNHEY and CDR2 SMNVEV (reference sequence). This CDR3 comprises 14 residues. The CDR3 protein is CASSFAGAIPEAFF. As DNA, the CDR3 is TGTGCCAGCAGTTTTGCGGGGGCGATCCCTGAAGCTTTCTTT.

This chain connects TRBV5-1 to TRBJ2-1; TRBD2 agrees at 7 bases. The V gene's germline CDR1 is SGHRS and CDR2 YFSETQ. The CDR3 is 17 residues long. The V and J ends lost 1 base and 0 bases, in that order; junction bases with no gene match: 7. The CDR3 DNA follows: TGCGCCAGCAGCTTGTTGGCTAGCGGAAGCTCCTACAATGAGCAGTTCTTC. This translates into CASSLLASGSSYNEQFF.